The next 16 T cell receptor beta chains were all read from a single sample in a study of cytotoxic CD8 clonotypes in ibrutinib-treated CLL. Only in-frame clones appear in the TCRdb table, and some are missing; sequencing was by immunoSEQ multiplex PCR. The sample shows some 120,000 clones, 80% to 90% of them seen only once. The sequencing used PBMCs, collected after 24 months of ibrutinib treatment. These receptors were obtained from a human donor with chronic lymphocytic leukemia.

V is TRBV29-1 and J is TRBJ2-5, with D possibly TRBD1 on 5 matching bases. The CDR3 sequence is 12 residues long. Germline CDR1 reads SQVTM; CDR2 reads ANQGSEA. Trimming pared 6 bases from V and 1 base from J, leaving 9 bases between. The CDR3 DNA reads TGCAGCGTAACAGGCGTCCAAGAGACCCAGTACTTC. This gives the protein CSVTGVQETQYF.

This clone was picked up one time. The rearrangement joins TRBV6-4 to TRBJ2-7; D is undetermined. There are 14 residues in the CDR3. V lost 7 bases and J 0 bases, leaving 13 bases between the germline ends. In germline, CDR1 is MRHNA, CDR2 SNTAGT. The CDR3 DNA reads as TGTGCCAGCATTCCGGCAGTCAACTCCTACGAGCAGTACTTC. As protein: CASIPAVNSYEQYF.

V and J are TRBV19 and TRBJ1-5, with a possible D match to TRBD1 (5 bases). The CDR3 is 18 residues long. V was clipped by 2 bases and J by 1 base, with 18 bases between them. Germline V CDR1 and CDR2: LNHDA, SQIVND (reference sequence). This CDR3 is CASSILQGDRRSNQPQHF. CDR3 DNA: TGTGCCAGTAGTATACTGCAGGGAGATCGACGCAGCAATCAGCCCCAGCATTTT.

The chain combines TRBV10-1 with TRBJ1-5; D gene unclear. The V and J ends lost 0 bases and 0 bases respectively, with 3 bases between them. The CDR3 sequence is 14 residues long. Germline CDR1 WNHNN, CDR2 SYGVQD (reference sequence). CDR3 in DNA: TGCGCCAGCAGTGAGTCGGATAGCAATCAGCCCCAGCATTTT. This encodes CASSESDSNQPQHF.

CDR3 coding DNA: TGTGCCAGCTCACCGGACAGCTTGAGGGAGCAGTACTTC. The encoded protein is CASSPDSLREQYF. The gene calls are TRBV18 and TRBJ2-7, with a weak D call TRBD1 (6 bases). The CDR3 covers 13 residues. CDR1 is KGHSH, CDR2 LQKENI, per germline. Trimming stripped 3 bases from V and 7 bases from J, with 13 bases between.

The genes are TRBV10-2 and TRBJ2-2, with 8 bases lining up with TRBD1. Trimming cost V 5 bases and J 4 bases; bases outside gene matches: 3. Germline CDR1 reads WSHSY; CDR2 reads SAAADI. The CDR3 spans 14 residues. CDR3: CASSRTGSTGELFF. CDR3 DNA: TGCGCCAGCAGTCGGACAGGGAGCACCGGGGAGCTGTTTTTT.

This clone was counted a single time. The CDR3: CASSLVGRSNQPQHF. CDR3 coding DNA: TGTGCCAGCAGCTTAGTAGGACGGAGCAATCAGCCCCAGCATTTT. This chain uses TRBV7-2 with TRBJ1-5; D gene unclear. The CDR3 extends over 15 amino acids. Trimming removed 1 base from V and 1 base from J, with 8 bases in between. Per germline, CDR1 SGHTA and CDR2 FQGNSA.

This chain uses TRBV14 with TRBJ1-6; D is perhaps TRBD1 (5 bases). Between the trimmed V and J ends, which lost 3 bases and 13 bases, there was a span of 13 bases. The CDR3 contains 13 residues. Germline V CDR1 and CDR2: SGHDN, FVKESK. CDR3 bases: TGTGCCAGCAGCCAGGGGGGAAAGGGGCCCCTCCACTTT. Protein: CASSQGGKGPLHF.

This clone appeared a single time. V is TRBV29-1 and J is TRBJ2-3, with 10 bases aligning to TRBD1. From germline, CDR1 is SQVTM and CDR2 ANQGSEA. The CDR3 sequence is 18 residues long. Trimming took 6 bases from V and 0 from J; bases not matched to a gene: 15. Here the CDR3 reads CSVAEDRGRGYSTDTQYF. The CDR3 coding sequence is TGCAGCGTCGCAGAAGACAGGGGGCGGGGGTACAGCACAGATACGCAGTATTTT.

This clone was detected a few times. The chain employs TRBV7-9 and TRBJ1-2, with D uncertain. The germline V and J ends were trimmed by 6 bases and 2 bases, with 10 bases remaining between them. The CDR3 has 13 residues. CDR1 and CDR2 (germline): SEHNR, FQNEAQ (reference sequence). The CDR3 DNA sequence: TGTGCCAGCAGTACACAAGGGAACTATGGCTACACCTTC. It is translated as CASSTQGNYGYTF.

The rearrangement uses TRBV7-2 and TRBJ1-5; D unclear. Germline V gene sequence: CDR1 SGHTA, CDR2 FQGNSA. There are 17 residues in the CDR3. Trimming took off 4 bases at V and 2 bases at J, with 18 bases between the two ends. CDR3 sequence: CASSSYRVGGRNQPQHF. The CDR3 DNA reads TGTGCCAGCAGCTCTTATCGGGTGGGTGGGCGCAATCAGCCCCAGCATTTT.

In this sample, this clone turned up a few times. The rearrangement links TRBV7-9 to TRBJ2-7; possibly TRBD1 or TRBD2 for D (5 bases each). Germline V gives CDR1 SEHNR, CDR2 FQNEAQ (reference sequence). CDR3 length: 19 amino acids. V gave up 4 bases and J gave up 3 bases, with 28 bases separating them. CDR3 bases: TGTGCCAGCAGCTCTACCCCATTATCCAACCGGGGCGCTCACTACGAGCAGTACTTC. This sequence encodes CASSSTPLSNRGAHYEQYF.

This chain links TRBV14 with TRBJ1-1; possible D gene TRBD1, 6 bases. In germline, CDR1 is SGHDN, CDR2 FVKESK. The CDR3 is 16 residues long. V shed 2 bases and J shed 0 bases, with 13 bases lying between them. The CDR3 DNA reads TGTGCCAGCAGCCAACCACCGGGACACATGAACACTGAAGCTTTCTTT. Translated: CASSQPPGHMNTEAFF.

This rearrangement joins TRBV11-3 to TRBJ2-5; maybe TRBD1 (6 bases). With 3 bases removed from V and 3 bases from J, the gap between germline ends came to 8 bases. Germline-derived CDR1 and CDR2 are SGHNT and YENEEA. This CDR3 contains 13 residues. CDR3 residues: CASSFPGEETQYF. The CDR3 DNA is TGTGCCAGCAGCTTTCCAGGGGAAGAGACCCAGTACTTC.

The chain is built from TRBV5-6 and TRBJ2-7; no firm D call. V lost 4 bases and J 4 bases, leaving 15 bases between the germline ends. Germline CDR1 reads SGHDT; CDR2 reads YYEEEE. This CDR3 has 14 amino acids. CDR3 region: CASSPPLTSYEQYF. In DNA, the CDR3 is TGTGCCAGCAGCCCCCCGCTAACCTCTTACGAGCAGTACTTC.

The CDR3 here is CASSVGQGVYEQYF. The CDR3 DNA sequence: TGTGCCAGCAGCGTGGGACAGGGGGTCTACGAGCAGTACTTC. The chain carries TRBV2 and TRBJ2-7; 11 bases agree with TRBD1. J gave up 3 bases and V 6 bases, and 4 bases lay outside the gene matches. The CDR3 runs to 14 residues. Germline V gene sequence: CDR1 SNHLY, CDR2 FYNNEI. The full variable domain, its missing parts supplied by reference TRBV2 and TRBJ2-7, is EPEVTQTPSHQVTQMGQEVILRCVPISNHLYFYWYRQILGQKVEFLVSFYNNEISEKSEIFDDQFSVERPDGSNFTLKIRSTKLEDSAMYFCASSVGQGVYEQYFGPGTRLTVT.